This TCR beta chain was sequenced during a study of control samples from healthy donors and cancer patients. This clone has a handful of counts. Libraries were prepared by immunoSEQ multiplex PCR; TCRdb keeps only in-frame clonotypes and omits some of them. The table records some 120,000 clones, around 93% of them present only once. Germline V gene sequence: CDR1 ENHRY, CDR2 SYGVKD. This CDR3 spans 13 amino acids. The J segment lost 3 bases and the V segment lost 4 bases, leaving 2 bases of the junction unmatched. V usage is TRBV10-3 and J usage is TRBJ1-1; 7 bases line up with TRBD1. Sequences were obtained from blood. The clonotype originates from a man aged 18-30 years in good health. The CDR3 DNA reads TGTGCCATCAGTGTCAGGGGGGACACTGAAGCTTTCTTT. It is translated as CAISVRGDTEAFF.